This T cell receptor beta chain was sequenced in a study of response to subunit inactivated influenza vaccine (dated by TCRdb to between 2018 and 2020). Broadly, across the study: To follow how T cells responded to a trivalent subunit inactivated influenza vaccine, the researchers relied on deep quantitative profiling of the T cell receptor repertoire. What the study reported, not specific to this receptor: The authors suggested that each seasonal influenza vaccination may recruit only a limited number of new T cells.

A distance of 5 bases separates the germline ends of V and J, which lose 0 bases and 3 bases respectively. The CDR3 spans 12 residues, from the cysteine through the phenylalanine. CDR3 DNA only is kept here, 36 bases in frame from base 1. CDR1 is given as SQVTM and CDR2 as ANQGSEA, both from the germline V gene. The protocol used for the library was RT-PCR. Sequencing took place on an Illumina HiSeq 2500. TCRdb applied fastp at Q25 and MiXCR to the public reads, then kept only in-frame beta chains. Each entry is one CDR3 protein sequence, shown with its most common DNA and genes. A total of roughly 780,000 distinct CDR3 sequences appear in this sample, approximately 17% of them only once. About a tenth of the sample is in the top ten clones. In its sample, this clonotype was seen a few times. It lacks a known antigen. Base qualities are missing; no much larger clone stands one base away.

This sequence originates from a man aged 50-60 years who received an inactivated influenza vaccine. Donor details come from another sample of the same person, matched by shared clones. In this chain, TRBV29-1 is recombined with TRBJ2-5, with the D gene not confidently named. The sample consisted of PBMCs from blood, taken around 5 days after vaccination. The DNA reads TGCAGCGTTGAAGACAGAAAAGAGACCCAGTACTTC. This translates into CSVEDRKETQYF.